This T cell receptor beta chain emerged from a study of tumor and adjacent non-tumor tissue in lung cancer. Across the study: Histology: eleven to twelve adenocarcinoma, a couple of squamous cell carcinoma, 1 small cell lung cancer.

This CDR3 has 15 residues. The germline CDR1 and CDR2 sequences are SGHAT and FQNNGV. General study points: Significantly higher TCR diversity was found in tumor than normal lung.

This sample's RNA came from whole unsorted tissue. The normal lung tissue was taken more than 3 cm from the tumor edge. Comments on this clonotype: The antigen is not known. A junction end diverges from the germline sequence, so it may reflect a read error.

The library came from three nested PCR rounds adapted from ARM-PCR protocols. TCRdb itself ran the multiplex PCR reads through MiXCR, one entry per CDR3 protein. The data hold approximately 90,000 distinct CDR3 sequences, with about 77% observed a single time. Input material: distant non-tumor lung tissue. The chain is built from TRBV11-2 and TRBJ2-3; a weak D match, TRBD1 (6 bases). The TCR sequence derives from a woman between 45 and 65 years old with non-small cell lung cancer. The CDR3 loop is CASSHYRASTYTQYF. The CDR3 DNA is TGTGCCAGCAGCCACTACAGGGCTAGCACATATACGCAGTATTTT.